A single sample gave rise to the 5 T cell receptor beta chains below, sequenced in a study of cytomegalovirus exposure and HLA in healthy donors. PCR involved 60 Vbeta and 13 Jbeta primers. TCRdb keeps only in-frame clones here, not all; method: immunoSEQ multiplex PCR. The table lists 70,000 or so clones, approximately 78% of them singletons. The sequencing sample was made of PBMCs. These receptors originate from a man between 18 and 35 years old in good health and CMV-seronegative.

The chain carries TRBV5-1 and TRBJ2-1; 8 bases fit TRBD2. The CDR3 contains 17 residues. The germline V gene encodes CDR1 SGHRS and CDR2 YFSETQ. J gave up 0 bases and V 2 bases, and 7 bases lay outside the gene matches. This CDR3 is CASSFSQLAASYNEQFF. For the CDR3, the DNA is TGCGCCAGCAGCTTTTCCCAACTAGCGGCCTCCTACAATGAGCAGTTCTTC. The full variable domain, rest sourced from reference TRBV5-1 and TRBJ2-1, is KAGVTQTPRYLIKTRGQQVTLSCSPISGHRSVSWYQQTPGQGLQFLFEYFSETQRNKGNFPGRFSGRQFSNSRSEMNVSTLELGDSALYLCASSFSQLAASYNEQFFGPGTRLTVL.

This clone was detected only a few times. The chain carries TRBV4-2 and TRBJ2-3, with no clear D. CDR1 is LGHNA and CDR2 is YNFKEQ in the germline V gene. The CDR3 sequence is 14 residues long. The V end was cut by 0 bases, the J end by 2 bases, with 6 bases between. The CDR3 sequence: CASSQEAPTDTQYF. As DNA, the CDR3 is TGTGCCAGCAGCCAAGAGGCTCCCACAGATACGCAGTATTTT.

This clone is classed as medium-sized (0.01 to 0.1%). The chain uses TRBV6-1 and TRBJ1-4, with D perhaps TRBD1 (5 bases). V lost 5 bases, J lost 1 base, and 17 bases lay in between. The CDR3 is 17 residues long. Looked up from germline, CDR1 is MNHNS and CDR2 is SASEGT. The CDR3: CASSKGSGFGTNEKLFF. In nucleotides, the CDR3 is TGTGCCAGCAGTAAAGGGTCAGGGTTCGGAACTAATGAAAAACTGTTTTTT.

CDR3 residues: CASSLALAGSGELFF. CDR3 sequence (DNA): TGCGCCAGCAGCTTGGCACTAGCGGGATCCGGGGAGCTGTTTTTT. This rearrangement joins TRBV5-1 to TRBJ2-2; TRBD2 aligns across 10 bases. The V gene's germline CDR1 is SGHRS and CDR2 YFSETQ. This CDR3 spans 15 amino acids. Germline trimming cut 0 bases from V and 6 bases from J; bases unmatched to any gene: 2.

This rearrangement joins TRBV11-3 to TRBJ2-1; D unclear. This CDR3 contains 16 residues. The germline CDR1 and CDR2 sequences are SGHNT and YENEEA. V lost 0 bases, J lost 6 bases, and 15 bases lay in between. CDR3 in amino acids: CASSLDSSYSFNEQFF. The CDR3, as DNA: TGTGCCAGCAGCTTAGACTCTTCTTACAGTTTCAATGAGCAGTTCTTC.